This is a list of T cell receptor beta chains from one sample in a study of high-grade serous ovarian cancer treatment subgroups. Measured with immunoSEQ multiplex PCR; TCRdb has only the in-frame clones, and not every one. The sample records about 2,300 clones, around 66% being singletons. The sample was tumor tissue. These receptors were obtained from a human donor with high-grade serous ovarian cancer. The CDR3 runs from the conserved cysteine through the conserved F or W. D genes are given only for firm matches. Clone size appears in some rows only: once, few, many, or a class for an expanded clone.

TRBJ1-2,.,TRBV28,.,TGTGCCAGCAGTTTTCTACCGGGACGGGGTTTTCCTAGCGGCTACACCTTC,CASSFLPGRGFPSGYTF
TRBJ2-3,few,TRBV2,TRBD2,TGTGCCAGCAGTAGGACTAGCGGTAGCACAGATACGCAGTATTTT,CASSRTSGSTDTQYF
TRBJ2-3,.,TRBV7-2,TRBD1,TGTGCCAGCAGCTTGGGACAGCGGACAGATACGCAGTATTTT,CASSLGQRTDTQYF
TRBJ1-1,.,TRBV2,.,TGTGCCAGCAGTGAAGCTGCCACCCTCGGAACTGAAGCTTTCTTT,CASSEAATLGTEAFF
TRBJ1-1,few,TRBV11-2,.,TGTGCCAGCAGCCTTGGATGGACTATTGAAGAATCTTTCTTT,CASSLGWTIEESFF
TRBJ2-7,.,TRBV5-1,TRBD2,TGCGCCAGCAGCTTCGGACTAGCGGGAGTAGTTAGCTACGAGCAGTACTTC,CASSFGLAGVVSYEQYF
TRBJ2-2,once,TRBV11-1,.,TGTGCCAGCAGACCCCGGGGAGGCGACGGGGAGCTGTTTTTT,CASRPRGGDGELFF
TRBJ1-6,.,TRBV30,.,TGTGCCTGGAGAGGAAGCTCCTATAATTCACCCCTCCACTTT,CAWRGSSYNSPLHF
TRBJ2-3,.,TRBV30,.,TGTGCCTGGAGTGCCCTAAACACAGATACGCAGTATTTT,CAWSALNTDTQYF
TRBJ2-5,.,TRBV7-6,.,TGTGCCAGCAGCTTAGCGACCCAAGAGACCCAGTACTTC,CASSLATQETQYF
TRBJ1-5,.,TRBV6-5,.,TGTGCCAGCAGTCCCCTGGGTCAGCCCCAGCATTTT,CASSPLGQPQHF
TRBJ2-7,.,TRBV29-1,TRBD2,TGCAGCGCGTGGGCTAGCGGGAGAGGATACGAGCAGTACTTC,CSAWASGRGYEQYF
TRBJ2-2,.,TRBV5-4,.,TGTGCCAGCAGCTTTGGCCCGGCTAACACCGGGGAGCTGTTTTTT,CASSFGPANTGELFF
TRBJ1-3,few,TRBV5-6,.,TGTGCCAGCAGCTTTAGGAGGGGGACGAGCTGGAGCTATGGAAACACCATATATTTT,CASSFRRGTSWSYGNTIYF
TRBJ1-1,.,TRBV19,.,TGTGCCAGTAGTATCGGGGCTTGGACTGAAGCTTTCTTT,CASSIGAWTEAFF
TRBJ2-1,.,TRBV5-1,TRBD2,TGCGCCAGCAGCCAAACCGGGACTAGCGGTTACAATGAGCAGTTCTTC,CASSQTGTSGYNEQFF
TRBJ2-1,.,TRBV28,.,TGTGCCAGCAAGGGGGACGGGAATGAGCAGTTCTTC,CASKGDGNEQFF
TRBJ2-5,.,TRBV29-1,.,TGCAGCGTTGAATACAGCCGGCGAGAGACCCAGTACTTC,CSVEYSRRETQYF
TRBJ2-2,.,TRBV7-7,TRBD2,TGTGCCAGCAGCTTAGGGAGTAGCGGGAGATCCGGCGGGGAGCTGTTTTTT,CASSLGSSGRSGGELFF
TRBJ2-1,.,TRBV9,TRBD2,TGTGCCAGCAGCGTAGTAGCGGGAGATTACAATGAGCAGTTCTTC,CASSVVAGDYNEQFF
TRBJ1-2,.,TRBV27,.,TGTGCCAGCAGTTTAGGCAGAAGTACTTATGGCTACACCTTC,CASSLGRSTYGYTF
TRBJ2-3,.,TRBV27,.,TGTGCCAGCAGTTTACGCGTTAGCACAGATACGCAGTATTTT,CASSLRVSTDTQYF
TRBJ1-4,.,TRBV19,TRBD1,TGTGCCAGTAGTATTTTAGCGGGGGGACAGCCAAATGAAAAACTGTTTTTT,CASSILAGGQPNEKLFF
TRBJ1-2,.,TRBV19,.,TGTGCCAGTAGTATAGGGCAGGCTCATGGCTACACCTTC,CASSIGQAHGYTF
TRBJ2-1,.,TRBV4-3,TRBD1,TGCGCCAGCAGCCAATCGGGACAGCAGAACAATGAGCAGTTCTTC,CASSQSGQQNNEQFF
TRBJ2-7,.,TRBV6-5,.,TGTGCCAGCAGTTACCAAGGAAGGGGCGAGCAGTACTTC,CASSYQGRGEQYF
TRBJ1-1,.,TRBV7-9,TRBD1,TGTGCCAGCAGCTTTATTACAGGGGGCAGGAACACTGAAGCTTTCTTT,CASSFITGGRNTEAFF
TRBJ2-2,large,TRBV11-2,.,TGTGCCAGCAGACTCAGTCGCGGGGAGCTGTTTTTT,CASRLSRGELFF
TRBJ2-3,.,TRBV6-5,TRBD1,TGTGCCAGCAGTCGACAGGGCCGCGCAGATACGCAGTATTTT,CASSRQGRADTQYF
TRBJ2-6,.,TRBV7-2,.,TGTGCCAGCAGCTTAGATTTCTCTGGGGCCAACGTCCTGACTTTC,CASSLDFSGANVLTF
TRBJ2-3,.,TRBV10-2,TRBD1,TGCGCCAGCAGTGAGTCGGGACAGGGCCGCACAGATACGCAGTATTTT,CASSESGQGRTDTQYF
TRBJ2-7,.,TRBV7-9,TRBD2,TGTGCCAGCAGCTTGCTTAGCGGGAGTCTAGGCGAGCAGTACTTC,CASSLLSGSLGEQYF
TRBJ1-6,.,TRBV27,.,TGTGCCAGCAGTAACAGGGACGGTTCACCCCTCCACTTT,CASSNRDGSPLHF
TRBJ1-5,.,TRBV5-6,TRBD1,TGTGCCAGCAGCTTCGGGACAGGGGGCTATAGTCAGCCCCAGCATTTT,CASSFGTGGYSQPQHF
TRBJ2-3,.,TRBV7-6,.,TGTGCCAGCAGCTTAGAAGTGCGGGTGGGCACAGATACGCAGTATTTT,CASSLEVRVGTDTQYF
TRBJ1-6,.,TRBV7-9,.,TGTGCCAGCAGCTTAGGCCTGGGTTCACCCCTCCACTTT,CASSLGLGSPLHF
TRBJ2-4,.,TRBV4-2,.,TGTGCCAGCAGCCAAGGAGACAACATTCAGTACTTC,CASSQGDNIQYF
TRBJ1-2,few,TRBV27,.,TGTGCCAGCAGTGACAGGATGAACTATGGCTACACCTTC,CASSDRMNYGYTF
TRBJ1-1,.,TRBV28,.,TGTGCCACCAAGGCACGAAGCTACACTGAAGCTTTCTTT,CATKARSYTEAFF
TRBJ1-5,.,TRBV10-2,TRBD1,TGCGCCAGCAGTGAGGCCGGGACAGCAAATCAGCCCCAGCATTTT,CASSEAGTANQPQHF
TRBJ2-5,few,TRBV7-2,.,TGTGCCAGCAGCCCCCCGGGACTTCAAGGAGAGACCCAGTACTTC,CASSPPGLQGETQYF
TRBJ1-2,.,TRBV19,.,TGTGCCAGTAGTATAACCCCCTTCCTTTTTGGTGTTGGCGGCTACACCTTC,CASSITPFLFGVGGYTF
TRBJ1-5,.,TRBV5-4,.,TGTGCCAGCAGCTTGGGATGGGGGGGCCGGGTATCAGCCCCAGCATTT,CASSLGWGGRVSAPAF
TRBJ2-5,.,TRBV15,TRBD2,TGTGCCACCAGCAGAGGCGGGACTAGCGGCCAAGAGACCCAGTACTTC,CATSRGGTSGQETQYF
TRBJ2-1,.,TRBV5-1,TRBD2,TGCGCCAGCAGCTTGGCCCGACTAGCGGCTAATGAGCAGTTCTTC,CASSLARLAANEQFF
TRBJ1-2,.,TRBV25-1,.,TGTGCCAGCAGTGATTCGGTATACTATGGCTACACCTTC,CASSDSVYYGYTF
TRBJ2-2,.,TRBV29-1,TRBD1,TGCAGCGTTGATGAGGGGACAGGGGTAGCCGGGGAGCTGTTTTTT,CSVDEGTGVAGELFF
TRBJ2-1,.,TRBV27,.,TGTGCCAGCAGTTTATTAGGGGACCCATCCTACAATGAGCAGTTCTTC,CASSLLGDPSYNEQFF
TRBJ1-2,.,TRBV18,TRBD1,TGTGCCAGCTCACCAGGACAGGGACTCTATGGCTACACCTTC,CASSPGQGLYGYTF
TRBJ1-2,.,TRBV4-1,.,TGCGCCAGCAGCCTCGGGGTCAACTATGGCTACACCTTC,CASSLGVNYGYTF
TRBJ1-3,.,TRBV2,.,TGTGCCAGCGGTCCATTGTCCACCATATATTTT,CASGPLSTIYF
TRBJ1-4,few,TRBV5-4,TRBD1,TGTGCCAGCAGCTCCAACAGGGGCCTTAATGAAAAACTGTTTTTT,CASSSNRGLNEKLFF
TRBJ2-5,few,TRBV11-3,.,TGTGCCAGCAGCCCAGCCCGGGGTAGGGAGACCCAGTACTTC,CASSPARGRETQYF
TRBJ2-7,.,TRBV6-1,.,TGTGCCAGCAGTTCTGCAGTTGTTTACGAGCAGTACTTC,CASSSAVVYEQYF
TRBJ2-3,.,TRBV20-1,.,TGCAGTGCTAGTTCGACAGATACGCAGTATTTT,CSASSTDTQYF
TRBJ2-7,.,TRBV6-5,TRBD2,TGTGCCAGCAGTTATAGTGGGACTAGGAGTGAGCAGTACTTC,CASSYSGTRSEQYF
TRBJ1-2,few,TRBV7-2,.,TGTGCCAGCAGCTTAGACAGGGACACCTTTAACTATGGCTACACCTTC,CASSLDRDTFNYGYTF